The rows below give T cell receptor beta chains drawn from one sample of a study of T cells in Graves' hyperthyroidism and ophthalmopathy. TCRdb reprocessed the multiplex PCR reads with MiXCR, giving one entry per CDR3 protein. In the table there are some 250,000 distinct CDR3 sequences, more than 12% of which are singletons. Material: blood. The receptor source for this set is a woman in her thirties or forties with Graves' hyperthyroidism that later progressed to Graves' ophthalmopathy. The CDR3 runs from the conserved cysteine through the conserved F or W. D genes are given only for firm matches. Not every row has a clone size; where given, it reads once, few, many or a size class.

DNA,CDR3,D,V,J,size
TGTGCCAGCAGTTACTCTACCCTAGCGGGAGGATCCAATGAGCAGTTCTTC,CASSYSTLAGGSNEQFF,TRBD2,TRBV6-5,TRBJ2-1,many
TGTGCCAGTAGTACCGACAGGGGCAATCAGCCCCAGCATTTT,CASSTDRGNQPQHF,TRBD1,TRBV19,TRBJ1-5,many
TGTGCCAGCAGCCAAGTGGACGGCAATGAGCAGTTCTTC,CASSQVDGNEQFF,.,TRBV3-1,TRBJ2-1,.
TGTGCCAGCAGCCAAAAATTGCTAGCTAGCAGCAGCTACGAGCAGTACTTC,CASSQKLLASSSYEQYF,.,TRBV3-1,TRBJ2-7,.
TGTGCCATCAGTGAGGGACTAGCGGGAGGGGAGCAGTACTTC,CAISEGLAGGEQYF,TRBD2,TRBV10-3,TRBJ2-7,many
TGTGCCAGCAGTCGGACTAGCGGGAGGGTCTACGAGCAGTACTTC,CASSRTSGRVYEQYF,TRBD2,TRBV12-3/TRBV12-4,TRBJ2-7,many
TGTGCCAGCAGTTCCCCCCCGAATTCACCCCTCCACTTT,CASSSPPNSPLHF,.,TRBV28,TRBJ1-6,many
TGTGCCAGCAGCTTACCCGGGGTTCAGAGTGATGAGCAGTTCTTC,CASSLPGVQSDEQFF,.,TRBV7-9,TRBJ2-1,many
TGTGCCAGCAGATACCCAACAACAGGGGGGCATCAGACAGATACGCAGTATTTT,CASRYPTTGGHQTDTQYF,TRBD1,TRBV27,TRBJ2-3,many
TGTGCCAGCAGTTGGGCCGGGGGGGTCGGAGATACGCAGTATTTT,CASSWAGGVGDTQYF,TRBD2,TRBV27,TRBJ2-3,.
TGTGCCAGCAGCGTAGATGGGACTACCACCTACAATGAGCAGTTCTTC,CASSVDGTTTYNEQFF,TRBD2,TRBV9,TRBJ2-1,.
TGTGCCAGCAGTTCGCGAGACACAGGGGAGACCGGTGGCTACACCTTC,CASSSRDTGETGGYTF,TRBD1,TRBV6-1,TRBJ1-2,many
TGTGCCACCAGTAGAGGGGAGACCCAGTACTTC,CATSRGETQYF,.,TRBV24-1,TRBJ2-5,many
TGTGCCAGCAGCTTAGACGCGTCCCTTCTCGATCAGCAGTTCTTC,CASSLDASLLDQQFF,.,TRBV11-2,TRBJ2-1,many
TGTGCCAGCAGCCTCTATAGCGGGAACACCGGGGAGCTGTTTTTT,CASSLYSGNTGELFF,.,TRBV7-3,TRBJ2-2,many
TGTGCCAGTAGTATAGATAACTACCCCTCAAACAATGAGCAGTTCTTC,CASSIDNYPSNNEQFF,.,TRBV19,TRBJ2-1,many
TGTGCCAGCAGCTACCCACAGGGAGCAGCTTTCTTT,CASSYPQGAAFF,.,TRBV3-1,TRBJ1-1,many
TGTGCCATCAGTGCTTGGACGGACTATGGCTACACCTTC,CAISAWTDYGYTF,.,TRBV10-3,TRBJ1-2,many
TGTGCCAGCAGTGGCCTCCTTTCAGTCAATGAGCAGTTCTTC,CASSGLLSVNEQFF,.,TRBV2,TRBJ2-1,many
TGTGCCAGCAGTGCAGCCAGCACGGATGTACAGCCCCAGCATTTT,CASSAASTDVQPQHF,.,TRBV25-1,TRBJ1-5,.
TGCAGCGGCCGCGGGACAGGGTCCCTTTTCGGGGACACTGAAGCTTTCTTT,CSGRGTGSLFGDTEAFF,TRBD1,TRBV29-1,TRBJ1-1,many
TGTGCCAGCAGTGCTCAGCGGAACACAGATACGCAGTATTTT,CASSAQRNTDTQYF,.,TRBV6-1,TRBJ2-3,many